The present T cell receptor (beta chain) was sequenced within a study of PD-1 blockade in mismatch repair-deficient tumors. Described time point: roughly nine-day in vitro stimulation with candidate neoantigen peptide 7. All patients were mismatch repair deficient, assessed by either PCR or immunohistochemistry. TCR sequencing covered a few patients who responded to pembrolizumab. On this clone itself: The antigen remains unidentified.

Sequencing was performed with immunoSEQ multiplex PCR; in TCRdb, only in-frame clones are kept and a portion is missing. The top ten hold 12% of the sample, which has about 8,700 clones, 80% to 90% seen once. This CDR3 has 15 residues. Trimming cost V 3 bases and J 2 bases; bases outside gene matches: 2. CDR1 is MGHRA and CDR2 is YSYEKL in the germline V gene. Study conclusions and caveats: Over a hundred unique blood TCRs came from expansion to three of seven peptides.

The clonotype comes from an adult with mismatch repair-deficient cancer. Material: cells cultured in vitro, obtained from a patient treated with pembrolizumab. The chain links TRBV4-1 to TRBJ2-7; TRBD2 aligns across 12 bases. The CDR3 DNA sequence: TGCGCCAGCAGCCACGGACTAGCGGGGCCCTACGAGCAGTACTTC. Its protein is CASSHGLAGPYEQYF.